A single sample gave rise to the 23 T cell receptor beta chains below, sequenced in a study of Ad26.COV2.S vaccination and SARS-CoV-2 variants. Treatment indicated: about 20 received Ad26.COV2.S at low or high dose, single or two shots; roughly five received placebo; per-sample allocation not given. Samples analyzed were those drawn on day 63 after the first vaccine or placebo injection. Generated by immunoSEQ multiplex PCR, the TCRdb table keeps only in-frame clones and is missing some. The table shows roughly 250,000 clones, with roughly 85% occurring only once. The source material was peripheral blood, sampled in a trial of Ad26.COV2.S vaccine versus placebo. The receptors were gathered from a person between 18 and 65 years old who received the Ad26.COV2.S COVID-19 vaccine or a placebo.

The V and J genes are TRBV29-1 and TRBJ2-3, with D perhaps TRBD1 or TRBD2 (5 bases each). The V gene lost 8 bases and the J gene lost 6 bases, with 12 bases spanning the gap. The CDR3 has 11 amino acids. Germline V lookup: CDR1 SQVTM, CDR2 ANQGSEA. As DNA, the CDR3 is TGCAGCTTCCTCGAGGGGGATACGCAGTATTTT. Translating it yields CSFLEGDTQYF.

The chain joins TRBV4-1 to TRBJ2-7, with TRBD1 matching 7 bases. The germline V gene has CDR1 MGHRA and CDR2 YSYEKL. The CDR3 extends over 15 amino acids. After removal of 0 bases from V and 5 bases from J, the junction contained 7 bases not matched to a gene. CDR3 sequence: CASSQDQGGFDEQYF. The DNA for the CDR3 is TGCGCCAGCAGCCAAGATCAAGGGGGCTTCGACGAGCAGTACTTC.

This clone was seen a single time. The chain is built from TRBV13 and TRBJ2-1; TRBD1 matches 8 bases. CDR3 length equals 13 residues. Germline CDR1 PRHDT, CDR2 FYEKMQ (reference sequence). J was trimmed by 7 bases and V by 3 bases; bases with no gene match: 2. The CDR3 sequence: CASSFRDRNEQFF. DNA for the CDR3: TGTGCCAGCAGCTTCCGGGACAGGAATGAGCAGTTCTTC.

This clone was seen a single time. V gene TRBV30 combines with J gene TRBJ2-2; 10 positions match TRBD1. Germline V gene sequence: CDR1 GTSNPN, CDR2 SVGIG (reference sequence). Trimming at V came to 5 bases and at J to 5 bases, leaving 8 bases not matched to a gene. The CDR3 spans 15 residues. CDR3 amino acids: CAWVGGQGGTGELFF. The CDR3 bases are TGTGCCTGGGTGGGAGGACAGGGGGGTACCGGGGAGCTGTTTTTT.

V and J are TRBV6-2 or TRBV6-3 and TRBJ2-1; D call uncertain. Per germline, CDR1 MNHEY and CDR2 SVGEGT. The CDR3 spans 12 residues. Trimming cost V 0 bases and J 5 bases, with 2 bases left between them. DNA for the CDR3: TGTGCCAGCAGTTACTCGCACAATGAGCAGTTCTTC. This gives the protein CASSYSHNEQFF.

This chain connects TRBV5-1 to TRBJ2-3; 9 bases are a match to TRBD1. Germline CDR1 is SGHRS and CDR2 is YFSETQ. CDR3 length: 15 residues. Losses at the gene ends were 5 bases for V and 6 bases for J; bases not matched to a gene: 10. The CDR3 bases are TGCGCCAGCAGTGTGGGGACAGGGAATTTCGATACGCAGTATTTT. It specifies CASSVGTGNFDTQYF.

The genes are TRBV27 and TRBJ2-7, with 9 bases identical to TRBD1. Per germline, CDR1 MNHEY and CDR2 SMNVEV (reference sequence). This CDR3 region has 15 residues. The ends lost 2 bases at V and 3 bases at J; junction bases unmatched: 5. Written as DNA, the CDR3 is TGTGCCAGCAGTTTAGGGACAGGGAGGTACTACGAGCAGTACTTC. Its translation is CASSLGTGRYYEQYF.

V gene TRBV14 combines with J gene TRBJ1-4, with D possibly TRBD1 on 6 matching bases. Deletions cut 1 base from V and 4 bases from J, with 13 bases between. The CDR3 length is 16 residues. Germline V CDR1 and CDR2: SGHDN, FVKESK. The chain's CDR3 is CASSQARGAYNEKLFF. CDR3 bases: TGTGCCAGCAGCCAAGCACGGGGGGCCTATAATGAAAAACTGTTTTTT. Full variable domain (outside the CDR3, taken from reference TRBV14 and TRBJ1-4): EAGVTQFPSHSVIEKGQTVTLRCDPISGHDNLYWYRRVMGKEIKFLLHFVKESKQDESGMPNNRFLAERTGGTYSTLKVQPAELEDSGVYFCASSQARGAYNEKLFFGSGTQLSVL.

This clone appeared a single time. This sequence joins TRBV7-8 and TRBJ2-1; no reliable D call. Germline CDR1 is SGHVS and CDR2 is FQNEAQ. This CDR3 spans 15 amino acids. V was clipped by 5 bases and J by 10 bases, with 21 bases between them. The CDR3 here is CASSLRRDTMEEQFF. CDR3 nucleotide sequence: TGTGCCAGCAGCCTCCGACGAGATACAATGGAAGAGCAGTTCTTC.

The chain employs TRBV13 and TRBJ2-1, with D maybe TRBD1 (5 bases). Germline V lookup: CDR1 PRHDT, CDR2 FYEKMQ (reference sequence). The CDR3 loop spans 16 amino acids. With 4 bases removed from V and 2 bases from J, the gap between germline ends came to 15 bases. CDR3 in amino acids: CASSSSRAHTYNEQFF. Written as DNA, the CDR3 is TGTGCCAGCAGCTCCTCCAGGGCGCATACCTACAATGAGCAGTTCTTC.

The chain employs TRBV5-4 and TRBJ2-7, with 10 bases aligning to TRBD1. V was pared by 1 base and J by 0 bases, with 7 bases of the junction left unmatched. Per the germline V gene, CDR1 is SGHNT and CDR2 is YYREEE (reference sequence). The CDR3 contains 17 residues. CDR3 sequence reads: CASSLYPGQGGSYEQYV. CDR3 DNA sequence: TGTGCCAGCAGCTTGTACCCAGGACAGGGGGGCTCCTACGAGCAGTACGTC.

This sequence joins TRBV4-3 and TRBJ2-2, with D hard to call. Germline values: CDR1 LGHNA, CDR2 YSLEER. V shed 0 bases and J shed 3 bases, with 11 bases lying between them. This CDR3 comprises 16 residues. CDR3 sequence: CASSQDSPLDTGELFF. Written as DNA, the CDR3 is TGCGCCAGCAGCCAAGATTCCCCTTTAGACACCGGGGAGCTGTTTTTT.

This chain uses TRBV18 with TRBJ1-2; TRBD1 might be the D (6 bases). Germline loops: CDR1 KGHSH, CDR2 LQKENI. The V end was cut by 6 bases, the J end by 2 bases, with 10 bases between. This CDR3 spans 13 amino acids. CDR3 nucleotide sequence: TGTGCCAGCTCCCGCCAGGGGAACTATGGCTACACCTTC. Encoded protein: CASSRQGNYGYTF.

V gene TRBV4-1 combines with J gene TRBJ1-2; no reliable D call. Germline loops: CDR1 MGHRA, CDR2 YSYEKL. The CDR3 runs 15 residues. With 1 base removed from V and 5 bases from J, the gap between germline ends came to 14 bases. Here the CDR3 reads CASSQGRESAYGYTF. As DNA, the CDR3 is TGCGCCAGCAGCCAAGGCAGAGAAAGTGCATATGGCTACACCTTC.

This rearrangement joins TRBV13 to TRBJ2-1; TRBD1 or TRBD2 may be the D gene (6 bases each). The V gene lost 8 bases and the J gene lost 3 bases, with 17 bases spanning the gap. Germline V gene sequence: CDR1 PRHDT, CDR2 FYEKMQ (reference sequence). There are 15 residues in the CDR3. CDR3: CASGGGVFDYNEQFF. The CDR3 nucleotides read TGTGCCAGCGGGGGCGGGGTTTTCGACTACAATGAGCAGTTCTTC.

A few counts support this clone. The chain has TRBV4-1 and TRBJ1-3; D is unclear. V was cut by 1 base and J by 0 bases, with 7 bases left in between. Germline-derived CDR1 and CDR2 are MGHRA and YSYEKL. The CDR3 runs to 15 residues. The CDR3 protein is CASSQVTASGNTIYF. The CDR3 nucleotides read TGCGCCAGCAGCCAAGTTACGGCCTCTGGAAACACCATATATTTT.

The V gene is TRBV29-1, the J gene TRBJ2-3, with D possibly being TRBD2 (5 bases). Germline lookup yields CDR1 SQVTM and CDR2 ANQGSEA. V lost 4 bases to trimming and J lost 0 bases, with 8 bases between them. This CDR3 is 13 amino acids long. CDR3 nucleotide sequence: TGCAGCGTTGCCGGGGTAAGCACAGATACGCAGTATTTT. Amino acids: CSVAGVSTDTQYF.

V and J are TRBV9 and TRBJ2-1; 8 bases are a match to TRBD2. This CDR3 comprises 16 residues. CDR1 is SGDLS and CDR2 is YYNGEE in the germline V gene. After removal of 0 bases from V and 7 bases from J, the junction contained 9 bases not matched to a gene. The CDR3 region is CASSVGGSGGKNEQFF. As DNA, the CDR3 is TGTGCCAGCAGCGTAGGGGGAAGCGGGGGAAAGAATGAGCAGTTCTTC.

The J gene is TRBJ1-6, the V gene TRBV27, with 9 bases fitting TRBD1. The CDR3 has 16 residues. CDR1 and CDR2 from the germline V gene are MNHEY and SMNVEV (reference sequence). V was clipped by 2 bases and J by 9 bases; unmatched bases: 8. The CDR3 here is CASSLRSVDRGSPLHF. The CDR3 region has the DNA TGTGCCAGCAGTTTACGGAGTGTGGACAGGGGTTCACCCCTCCACTTT.

The chain employs TRBV6-8 and TRBJ2-7; perhaps D is TRBD1 or TRBD2 (7 bases each). The CDR3 runs to 14 residues. Germline CDR1 reads MNHGY; CDR2 reads SAAAGT. V was shortened by 10 bases and J by 3 bases, with 19 bases between the two germline ends. CDR3 in amino acids: CATPQGEGYYEQYV. CDR3 in DNA: TGTGCCACCCCCCAGGGGGAGGGCTACTACGAGCAGTACGTC.

A single count supports this clone. The genes are TRBV9 and TRBJ2-1; TRBD2 matches 13 bases. Trimming at V came to 3 bases and at J to 1 base, leaving 4 bases not matched to a gene. Germline V gives CDR1 SGDLS, CDR2 YYNGEE. This CDR3 is built from 17 residues. The CDR3 spells CASSARLAGGSYNEQFF. CDR3 bases: TGTGCCAGCAGCGCAAGACTAGCGGGAGGATCCTACAATGAGCAGTTCTTC.

The V gene is TRBV6-5, the J gene TRBJ2-4, with no clear D. The CDR3 contains 14 residues. V was pared by 4 bases and J by 6 bases, with 13 bases between. From germline, CDR1 is MNHEY and CDR2 SVGAGI. In nucleotides, the CDR3 is TGTGCCAGCAGTTCCCCGAATCTCGGAAACATTCAGTACTTC. It codes for CASSSPNLGNIQYF.

This clone was picked up a small number of times. V usage is TRBV4-2 and J usage is TRBJ2-7, with a weak D call TRBD2 (6 bases). Per germline, CDR1 LGHNA and CDR2 YNFKEQ. Trimming left V 1 base short and J 2 bases short, with 12 bases between. The CDR3 loop spans 15 amino acids. This chain's CDR3 is CASSQGSTGAYEQYF. DNA of the CDR3: TGTGCCAGCAGCCAAGGTTCAACGGGGGCCTACGAGCAGTACTTC.